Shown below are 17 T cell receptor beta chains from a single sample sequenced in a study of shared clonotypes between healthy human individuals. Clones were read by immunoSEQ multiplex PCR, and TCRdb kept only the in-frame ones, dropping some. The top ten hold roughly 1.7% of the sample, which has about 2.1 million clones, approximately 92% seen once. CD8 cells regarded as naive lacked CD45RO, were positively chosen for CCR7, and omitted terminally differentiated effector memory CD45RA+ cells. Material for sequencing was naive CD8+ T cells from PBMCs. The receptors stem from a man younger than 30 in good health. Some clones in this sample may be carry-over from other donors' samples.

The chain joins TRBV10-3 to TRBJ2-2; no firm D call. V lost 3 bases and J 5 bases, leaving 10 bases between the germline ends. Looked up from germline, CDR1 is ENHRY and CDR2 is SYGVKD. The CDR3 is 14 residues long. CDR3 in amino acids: CAISDSFRTGELFF. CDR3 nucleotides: TGTGCCATCAGTGATTCGTTTAGGACCGGGGAGCTGTTTTTT.

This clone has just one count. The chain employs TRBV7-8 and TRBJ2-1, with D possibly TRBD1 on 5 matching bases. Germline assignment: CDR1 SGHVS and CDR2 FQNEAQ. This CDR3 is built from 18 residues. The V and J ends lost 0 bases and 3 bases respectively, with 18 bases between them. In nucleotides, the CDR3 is TGTGCCAGCAGCTTAGCCTCTATCGGGTCAGGGTACTACAATGAGCAGTTCTTC. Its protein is CASSLASIGSGYYNEQFF.

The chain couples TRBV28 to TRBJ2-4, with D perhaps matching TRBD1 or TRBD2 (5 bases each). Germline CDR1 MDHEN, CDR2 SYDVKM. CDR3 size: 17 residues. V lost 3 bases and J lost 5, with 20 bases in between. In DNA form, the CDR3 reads TGTGCCAGCAGTTTGGACCAGTTTCGGGACGCAGAAAACATTCAGTACTTC. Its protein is CASSLDQFRDAENIQYF.

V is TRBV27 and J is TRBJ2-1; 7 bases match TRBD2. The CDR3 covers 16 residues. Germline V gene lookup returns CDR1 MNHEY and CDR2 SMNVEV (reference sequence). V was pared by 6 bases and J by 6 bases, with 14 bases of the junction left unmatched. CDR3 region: CASRAFWREIGNEQFF. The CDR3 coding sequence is TGTGCCAGCAGGGCTTTTTGGCGGGAGATAGGCAATGAGCAGTTCTTC.

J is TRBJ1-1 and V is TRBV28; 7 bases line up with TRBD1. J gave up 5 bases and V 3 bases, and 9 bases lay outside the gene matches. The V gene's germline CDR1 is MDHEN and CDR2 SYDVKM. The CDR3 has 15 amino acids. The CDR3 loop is CASSLGRQGWTEAFF. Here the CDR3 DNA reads TGTGCCAGCAGTTTGGGTCGACAGGGTTGGACTGAAGCTTTCTTT.

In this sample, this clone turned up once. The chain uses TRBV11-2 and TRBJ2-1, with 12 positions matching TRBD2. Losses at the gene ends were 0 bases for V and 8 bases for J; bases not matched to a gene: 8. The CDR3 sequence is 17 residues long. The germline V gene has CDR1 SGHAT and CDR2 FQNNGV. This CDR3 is CASSLEIASGRGDEQFF. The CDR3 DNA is TGTGCCAGCAGCTTAGAAATAGCTAGCGGGAGGGGAGATGAGCAGTTCTTC.

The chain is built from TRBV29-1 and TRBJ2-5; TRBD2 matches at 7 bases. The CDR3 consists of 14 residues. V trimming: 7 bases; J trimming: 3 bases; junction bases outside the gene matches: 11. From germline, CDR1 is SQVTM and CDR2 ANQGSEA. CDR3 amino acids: CSALPRGGEETQYF. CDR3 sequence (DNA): TGCAGCGCCCTACCCCGGGGAGGGGAAGAGACCCAGTACTTC.

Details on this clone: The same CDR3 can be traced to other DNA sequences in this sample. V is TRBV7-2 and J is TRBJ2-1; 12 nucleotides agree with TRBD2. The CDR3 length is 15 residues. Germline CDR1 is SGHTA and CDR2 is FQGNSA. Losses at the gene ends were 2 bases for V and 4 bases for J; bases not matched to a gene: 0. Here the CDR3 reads CASSLLAGGYNEQFF. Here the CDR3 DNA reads TGTGCCAGCAGCTTACTAGCGGGGGGGTACAATGAGCAGTTCTTC.

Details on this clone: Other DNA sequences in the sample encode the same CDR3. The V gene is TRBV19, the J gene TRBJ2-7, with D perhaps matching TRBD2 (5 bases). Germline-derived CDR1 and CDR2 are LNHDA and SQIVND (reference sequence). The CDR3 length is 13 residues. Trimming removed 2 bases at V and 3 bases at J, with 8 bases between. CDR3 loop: CASSIRGHYEQYF. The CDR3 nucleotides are TGTGCCAGTAGTATACGGGGTCACTACGAGCAGTACTTC.

The CDR3: CASSFAGQAKYNEQFF. The CDR3 DNA reads as TGTGCCAGCAGCTTCGCGGGACAGGCGAAATACAATGAGCAGTTCTTC. The chain has TRBV7-2 and TRBJ2-1, with TRBD1 matching over 8 bases. V was clipped by 3 bases and J by 4 bases; unmatched bases: 8. This CDR3 region has 16 residues. Per the germline V gene, CDR1 is SGHTA and CDR2 is FQGNSA.

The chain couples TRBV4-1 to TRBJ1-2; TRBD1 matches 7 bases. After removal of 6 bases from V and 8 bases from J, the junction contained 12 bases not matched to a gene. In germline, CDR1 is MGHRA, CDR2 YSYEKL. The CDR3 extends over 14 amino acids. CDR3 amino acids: CASSPDRDLWGYTF. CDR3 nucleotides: TGCGCCAGCAGTCCTGACAGGGACCTTTGGGGCTACACCTTC.

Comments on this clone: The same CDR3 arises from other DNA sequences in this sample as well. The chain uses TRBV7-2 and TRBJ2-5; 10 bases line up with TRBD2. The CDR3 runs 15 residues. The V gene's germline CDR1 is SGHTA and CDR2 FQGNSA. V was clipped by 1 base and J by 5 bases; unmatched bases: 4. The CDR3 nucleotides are TGTGCCAGCAGCTTAGGTCTAGCGGGAGTGGAGACCCAGTACTTC. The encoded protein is CASSLGLAGVETQYF.

CDR3 DNA sequence: TGTGCCAGCTCGTCCCGGGGGCGGGAGGGTGAGCAGTTCTTC. Its protein product is CASSSRGREGEQFF. The chain has TRBV9 and TRBJ2-1; 9 nucleotides align to TRBD2. Per the germline V gene, CDR1 is SGDLS and CDR2 is YYNGEE. CDR3 length: 14 amino acids. V shed 7 bases, J shed 9 bases, and the junction held 11 bases outside the gene matches. The full variable domain, in which reference TRBV9 and TRBJ2-1 provide the parts outside the CDR3, is DSGVTQTPKHLITATGQRVTLRCSPRSGDLSVYWYQQSLDQGLQFLIQYYNGEERAKGNILERFSAQQFPDLHSELNLSSLELGDSALYFCASSSRGREGEQFFGPGTRLTVL.

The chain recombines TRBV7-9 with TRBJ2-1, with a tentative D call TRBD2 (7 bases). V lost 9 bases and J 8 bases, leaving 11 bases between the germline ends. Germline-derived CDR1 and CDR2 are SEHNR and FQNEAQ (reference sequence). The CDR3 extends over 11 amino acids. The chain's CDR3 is CASRGGYEQFF. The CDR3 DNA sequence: TGTGCCAGTCGCGGGGGCTATGAGCAGTTCTTC.

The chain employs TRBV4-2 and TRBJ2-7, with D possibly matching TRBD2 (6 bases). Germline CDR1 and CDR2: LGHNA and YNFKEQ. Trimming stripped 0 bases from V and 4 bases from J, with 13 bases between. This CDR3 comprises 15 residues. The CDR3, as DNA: TGTGCCAGCAGCCAAGAGGCTAGCGTCGCGTACGAGCAGTACTTC. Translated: CASSQEASVAYEQYF.

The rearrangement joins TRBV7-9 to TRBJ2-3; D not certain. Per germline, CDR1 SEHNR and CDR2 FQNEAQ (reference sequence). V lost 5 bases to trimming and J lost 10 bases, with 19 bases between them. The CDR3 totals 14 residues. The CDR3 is CASSQVKSRMAQYF. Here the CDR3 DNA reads TGTGCCAGCAGCCAGGTCAAATCGAGGATGGCGCAGTATTTT.

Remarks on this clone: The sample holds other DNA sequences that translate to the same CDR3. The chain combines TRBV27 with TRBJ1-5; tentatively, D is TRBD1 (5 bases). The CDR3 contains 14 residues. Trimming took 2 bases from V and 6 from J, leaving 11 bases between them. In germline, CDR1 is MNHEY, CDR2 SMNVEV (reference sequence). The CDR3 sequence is CASSLLGGGQPQHF. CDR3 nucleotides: TGTGCCAGCAGTTTACTGGGGGGGGGTCAGCCCCAGCATTTT.